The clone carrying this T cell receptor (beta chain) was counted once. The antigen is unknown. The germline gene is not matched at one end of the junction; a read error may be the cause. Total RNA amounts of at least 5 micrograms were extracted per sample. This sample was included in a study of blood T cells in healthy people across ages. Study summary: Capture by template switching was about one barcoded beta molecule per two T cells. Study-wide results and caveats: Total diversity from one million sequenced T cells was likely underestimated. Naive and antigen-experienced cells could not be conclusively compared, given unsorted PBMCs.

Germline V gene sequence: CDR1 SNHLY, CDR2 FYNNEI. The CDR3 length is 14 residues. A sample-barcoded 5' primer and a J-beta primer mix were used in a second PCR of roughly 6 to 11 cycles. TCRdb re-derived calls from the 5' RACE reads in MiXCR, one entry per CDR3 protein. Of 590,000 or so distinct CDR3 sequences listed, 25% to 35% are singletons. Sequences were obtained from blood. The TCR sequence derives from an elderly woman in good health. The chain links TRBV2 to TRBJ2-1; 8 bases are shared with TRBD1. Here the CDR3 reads CASRAGQVGNERFF. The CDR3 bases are TGTGCCAGCAGGGCGGGACAGGTTGGCAATGAGCGGTTCTTC.